The 21 T cell receptor beta chains given below trace back to one sample, sequenced in a study of T-cell reconstitution after alpha-beta-depleted transplantation in children. Unique molecular identifiers were built into the TCRbeta library. TCRdb recomputed calls from the PCR reads with MiXCR, one row per CDR3 protein. The table shows 640,000 or so distinct CDR3 sequences, with about 15% occurring only once. Sequencing was performed on PBMCs from the stem cell graft donor, taken from the stem cell graft. The receptors were sampled from a human donor who donated a stem cell graft to a child with acute myeloid leukemia.

The rearrangement joins TRBV11-1 to TRBJ2-7; 8 positions agree with TRBD2. Germline V CDR1 and CDR2: SGHAT, FQDESV (reference sequence). Losses at the gene ends were 2 bases for V and 7 bases for J; bases not matched to a gene: 16. This CDR3 has 17 amino acids. The CDR3 protein is CASSLNLLSGVSGEQYV. The CDR3 coding sequence is TGTGCCAGCAGCTTAAATCTGCTTAGCGGGGTCTCGGGGGAGCAGTACGTC.

This clonotype was counted many times. The V gene is TRBV20-1, the J gene TRBJ2-1; 9 nucleotides agree with TRBD2. There are 14 residues in the CDR3. In germline, CDR1 is DFQATT, CDR2 SNEGSKA (reference sequence). The ends lost 3 bases at V and 8 bases at J; junction bases unmatched: 8. CDR3 sequence (DNA): TGCAGTGCTAGCCATGCTAGCGGGGTAGATGAGCAGTTCTTC. It codes for CSASHASGVDEQFF.

In this sample, this clonotype turned up many times. The chain carries TRBV12-3 or TRBV12-4 and TRBJ2-5; the match to TRBD1 covers 9 bases. The CDR3 contains 15 residues. V dropped 6 bases and J dropped 5; count of bases not matched to a gene: 10. The CDR3 bases are TGTGCCAGCAGCAAACAAGGACAGGGGTTGGAGACCCAGTACTTC. Translated: CASSKQGQGLETQYF.

This clonotype has a handful of counts. The genes are TRBV11-1 and TRBJ1-4; D not resolved. CDR1 and CDR2 from the germline V gene are SGHAT and FQDESV (reference sequence). V dropped 3 bases and J dropped 0 bases, with 11 bases sitting between them. CDR3 length: 16 amino acids. The CDR3 loop is CASSFRDGSTNEKLFF. The CDR3 nucleotides are TGTGCCAGCAGCTTCCGCGACGGCTCAACTAATGAAAAACTGTTTTTT.

V and J are TRBV7-2 and TRBJ2-1, with 10 bases lining up with TRBD2. Germline CDR1 and CDR2: SGHTA and FQGNSA. The CDR3 length is 17 residues. The V gene end was trimmed by 0 bases and the J gene end by 4 bases; junction bases not matched to a gene: 6. This chain's CDR3 is CASSLASGGATYNEQFF. DNA of the CDR3: TGTGCCAGCAGCTTAGCGAGCGGGGGGGCGACGTACAATGAGCAGTTCTTC. Full variable domain (remainder filled in from reference TRBV7-2 and TRBJ2-1): GAGVSQSPSNKVTEKGKDVELRCDPISGHTALYWYRQSLGQGLEFLIYFQGNSAPDKSGLPSDRFSAERTGGSVSTLTIQRTQQEDSAVYLCASSLASGGATYNEQFFGPGTRLTVL.

In this sample, this clonotype turned up a few times. In DNA form, the CDR3 reads TGTGCCAGCGGCGGACAGAAGGACGAGCAGTACTTC. It is translated as CASGGQKDEQYF. The genes are TRBV7-2 and TRBJ2-7, with a weak D call TRBD1 (6 bases). The CDR3 totals 12 residues. The germline CDR1 and CDR2 sequences are SGHTA and FQGNSA. V lost 8 bases to trimming and J lost 5 bases, with 13 bases between them.

Regarding this clonotype: One base away lies a much larger clone, so this may be a sequencing read error. J is TRBJ2-7 and V is TRBV20-1; no clear D. Germline CDR1 reads DFQATT; CDR2 reads SNEGSKA (reference sequence). The CDR3 is 13 amino acids. This CDR3 is CSASATTGYKQYV. For the CDR3, the DNA is TGCAGTGCTAGTGCGACGACGGGCTACAAGCAGTACGTC.

This clonotype was observed many times. This sequence joins TRBV5-6 and TRBJ2-1; 13 positions agree with TRBD2. This CDR3 comprises 14 residues. Germline V gene lookup returns CDR1 SGHDT and CDR2 YYEEEE. Losses at the gene ends were 1 base for V and 13 bases for J; bases not matched to a gene: 5. In nucleotides, the CDR3 is TGTGCCAGCAGCTTGACCGGACTAGCGGGGGCCCAGTTCTTC. Translating gives CASSLTGLAGAQFF.

The V call is TRBV6-1, the J call TRBJ1-1, with TRBD1 as a possible D gene (5 bases). Germline-derived CDR1 and CDR2 are MNHNS and SASEGT. The CDR3 sequence is 17 residues long. Trimming removed 8 bases from V and 0 bases from J, with 22 bases in between. The CDR3 DNA is TGTGCCAGCGAATCTGGGGCCCTCCTGGGTATGAACACTGAAGCTTTCTTT. Protein sequence: CASESGALLGMNTEAFF.

This clonotype was seen many times. The chain uses TRBV20-1 and TRBJ2-3, with D unresolved. The CDR3 consists of 17 residues. Germline loops: CDR1 DFQATT, CDR2 SNEGSKA (reference sequence). Trimming stripped 1 base from V and 2 bases from J, with 19 bases between. As DNA, the CDR3 is TGCAGTGCTAGAGGTCCGACTGGAACGATTTACACAGATACGCAGTATTTT. This codes for CSARGPTGTIYTDTQYF.

This rearrangement joins TRBV20-1 to TRBJ2-7; 8 bases map to TRBD2. CDR3 length: 15 amino acids. CDR1 is DFQATT and CDR2 is SNEGSKA in the germline V gene (reference sequence). V dropped 6 bases and J dropped 2; count of bases not matched to a gene: 12. For the CDR3, the DNA is TGCAGTGCCCCGGTTCTAGCGGGTCGTGCCTACGAGCAGTACGTC. This encodes CSAPVLAGRAYEQYV.

Points on this clonotype: With a much larger clone just one base away, this may be a read error. The chain combines TRBV20-1 with TRBJ1-5; 7 bases line up with TRBD1. The germline V gene has CDR1 DFQATT and CDR2 SNEGSKA (reference sequence). The CDR3 runs to 16 residues. The CDR3 nucleotides read TGCTGTGCTAGACCTTGGGACAGCTATAGCAATCAGCCCCAGCATTTT. This encodes CCARPWDSYSNQPQHF.

The chain joins TRBV7-9 to TRBJ2-3; tentatively, D is TRBD2 (7 bases). This CDR3 spans 17 amino acids. Germline assignment: CDR1 SEHNR and CDR2 FQNEAQ (reference sequence). Trimming took 1 base from V and 2 from J, leaving 16 bases between them. The DNA for the CDR3 is TGTGCCAGCAGCTTAGGAAGACTGGCGGGGGCCACAGATACGCAGTATTTT. It yields the protein CASSLGRLAGATDTQYF.

The chain employs TRBV7-8 and TRBJ2-7; 8 bases line up with TRBD1. J was trimmed by 1 base and V by 5 bases; bases with no gene match: 4. Germline CDR1 reads SGHVS; CDR2 reads FQNEAQ. The CDR3 has 14 amino acids. The CDR3 bases are TGTGCCAGCAGCAACCGGGACAGGTCCTACGAGCAGTACTTC. As protein: CASSNRDRSYEQYF.

Only a few counts were recorded for this clonotype. This chain uses TRBV27 with TRBJ1-1; 7 nucleotides line up with TRBD1. The CDR3 sequence is 16 residues long. Germline lookup yields CDR1 MNHEY and CDR2 SMNVEV (reference sequence). Unmatched junction bases numbered 12, after V lost 4 bases and J lost 4 bases. The CDR3 bases are TGTGCCAGCAGTTCCCCAGGGGGGGCCGGGAGCACTGAAGCTTTCTTT. It translates to CASSSPGGAGSTEAFF.

This clonotype has ten or more counts. The chain couples TRBV20-1 to TRBJ2-7, with TRBD1 identical over 7 bases. CDR3 length: 13 amino acids. Trimming took 6 bases from V and 2 from J; bases not matched to a gene: 7. The germline gives CDR1 DFQATT, CDR2 SNEGSKA (reference sequence). DNA of the CDR3: TGCAGTGCAACCGGGACAGTTACCTACGAGCAGTACTTC. It codes for CSATGTVTYEQYF.

This rearrangement joins TRBV12-3 or TRBV12-4 to TRBJ1-5; no clear D. Trimming stripped 6 bases from V and 6 bases from J, with 15 bases between. The CDR3 sequence is 14 residues long. The CDR3 loop reads CASRRGEASQPQHF. CDR3 DNA: TGTGCCAGCAGGCGGGGAGAGGCGAGTCAGCCCCAGCATTTT.

This chain joins TRBV11-2 and TRBJ2-3; 10 bases are a match to TRBD1. From germline, CDR1 is SGHAT and CDR2 FQNNGV. Unmatched junction bases numbered 14, after V lost 4 bases and J lost 4 bases. CDR3 length equals 18 residues. The CDR3 sequence: CASSSSARQGAWADTQYF. The CDR3 DNA reads TGTGCCAGCAGCTCCTCCGCGCGACAGGGGGCTTGGGCAGATACGCAGTATTTT.

Only a few counts were recorded for this clonotype. The chain links TRBV4-2 to TRBJ2-3, with D perhaps assigned TRBD1 or TRBD2 (5 bases each). Looked up from germline, CDR1 is LGHNA and CDR2 is YNFKEQ. This CDR3 comprises 19 residues. Trimming took off 0 bases at V and 4 bases at J, with 23 bases between the two ends. In DNA, the CDR3 is TGTGCCAGCAGCCAAGAACGCTACTCGGGGCAGGGATCCGCAGATACGCAGTATTTT. Translating gives CASSQERYSGQGSADTQYF.

V usage is TRBV27 and J usage is TRBJ2-1; 10 bases align to TRBD1. The CDR3 extends over 15 amino acids. CDR1 and CDR2 (germline): MNHEY, SMNVEV (reference sequence). Losses at the gene ends were 8 bases for V and 6 bases for J; bases not matched to a gene: 10. In DNA form, the CDR3 reads TGTGCCAGCGGAGCCCGGGACAGGGGTTTCAATGAGCAGTTCTTC. Translation gives CASGARDRGFNEQFF.

This clonotype was detected many times. This sequence joins TRBV20-1 and TRBJ1-1; TRBD1 matches at 7 bases. The CDR3 is made up of 14 amino acids. Trimming removed 3 bases from V and 1 base from J; junction bases left unmatched: 5. Germline V lookup: CDR1 DFQATT, CDR2 SNEGSKA (reference sequence). CDR3 nucleotide sequence: TGCAGTGCTAGGGATCAGGGGGGGAACACTGAAGCTTTCTTT. The encoded protein is CSARDQGGNTEAFF.